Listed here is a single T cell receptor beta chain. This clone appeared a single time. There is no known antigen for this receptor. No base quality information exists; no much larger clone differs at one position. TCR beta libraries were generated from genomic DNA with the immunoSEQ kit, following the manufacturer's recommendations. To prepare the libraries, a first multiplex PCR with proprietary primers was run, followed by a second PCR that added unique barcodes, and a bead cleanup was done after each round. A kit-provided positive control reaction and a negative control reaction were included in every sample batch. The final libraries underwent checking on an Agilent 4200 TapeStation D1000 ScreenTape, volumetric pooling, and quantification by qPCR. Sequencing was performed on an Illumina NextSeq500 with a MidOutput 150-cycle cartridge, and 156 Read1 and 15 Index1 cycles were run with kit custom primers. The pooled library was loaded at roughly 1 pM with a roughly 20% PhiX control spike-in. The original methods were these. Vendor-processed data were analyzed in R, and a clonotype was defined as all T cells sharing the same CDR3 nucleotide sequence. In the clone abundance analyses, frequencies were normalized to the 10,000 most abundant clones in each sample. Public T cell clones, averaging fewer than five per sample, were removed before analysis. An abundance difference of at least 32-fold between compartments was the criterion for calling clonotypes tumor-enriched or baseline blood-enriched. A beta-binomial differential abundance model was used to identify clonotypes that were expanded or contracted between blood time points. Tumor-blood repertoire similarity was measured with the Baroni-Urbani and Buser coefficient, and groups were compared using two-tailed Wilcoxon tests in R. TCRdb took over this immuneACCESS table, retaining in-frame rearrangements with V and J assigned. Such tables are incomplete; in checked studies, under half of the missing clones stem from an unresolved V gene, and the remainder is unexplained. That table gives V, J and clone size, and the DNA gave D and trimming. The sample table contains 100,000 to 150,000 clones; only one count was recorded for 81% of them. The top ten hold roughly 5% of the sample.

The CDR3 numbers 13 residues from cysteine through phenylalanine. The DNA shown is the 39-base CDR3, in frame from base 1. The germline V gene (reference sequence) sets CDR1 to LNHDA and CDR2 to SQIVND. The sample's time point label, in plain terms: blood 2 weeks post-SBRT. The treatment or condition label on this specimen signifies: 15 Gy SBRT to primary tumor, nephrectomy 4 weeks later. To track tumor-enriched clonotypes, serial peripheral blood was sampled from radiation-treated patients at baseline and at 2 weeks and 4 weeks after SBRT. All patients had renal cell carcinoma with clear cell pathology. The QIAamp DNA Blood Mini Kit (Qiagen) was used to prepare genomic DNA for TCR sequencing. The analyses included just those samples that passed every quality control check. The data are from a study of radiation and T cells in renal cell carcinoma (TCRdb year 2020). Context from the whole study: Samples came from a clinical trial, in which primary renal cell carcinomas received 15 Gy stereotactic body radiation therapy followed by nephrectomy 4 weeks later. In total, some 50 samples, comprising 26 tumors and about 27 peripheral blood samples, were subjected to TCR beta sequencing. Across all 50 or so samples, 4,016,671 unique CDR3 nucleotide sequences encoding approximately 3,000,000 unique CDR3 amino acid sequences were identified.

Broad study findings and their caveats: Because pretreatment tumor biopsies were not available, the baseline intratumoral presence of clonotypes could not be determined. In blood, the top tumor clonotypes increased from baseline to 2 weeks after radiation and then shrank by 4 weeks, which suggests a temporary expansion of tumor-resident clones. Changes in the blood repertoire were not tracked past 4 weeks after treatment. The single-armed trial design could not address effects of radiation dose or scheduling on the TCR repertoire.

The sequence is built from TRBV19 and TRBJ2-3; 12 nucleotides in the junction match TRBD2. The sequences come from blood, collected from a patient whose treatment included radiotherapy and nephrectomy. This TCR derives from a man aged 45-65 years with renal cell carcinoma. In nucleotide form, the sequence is TGTGGGGTATCTAGCGGGGGGGCAGATACGCAGTATTTT. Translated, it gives CGVSSGGADTQYF.